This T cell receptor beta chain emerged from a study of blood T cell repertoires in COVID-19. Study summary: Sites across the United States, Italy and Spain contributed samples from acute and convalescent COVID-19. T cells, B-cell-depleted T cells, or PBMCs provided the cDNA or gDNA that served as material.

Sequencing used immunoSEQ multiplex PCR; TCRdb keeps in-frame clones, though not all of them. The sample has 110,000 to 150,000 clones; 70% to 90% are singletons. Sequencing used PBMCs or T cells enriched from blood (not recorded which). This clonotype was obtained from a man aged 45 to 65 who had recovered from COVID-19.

The CDR3 DNA is TGTGCCAGCAGTTTTCGGGCCCAGGGGTCACCCCTCCACTTT. It is translated as CASSFRAQGSPLHF. V is TRBV2 and J is TRBJ1-6, with a tentative D call TRBD1 (6 bases). Trimming cost V 5 bases and J 10 bases, with 15 bases left between them. The germline V gene encodes CDR1 SNHLY and CDR2 FYNNEI. The CDR3 extends over 14 amino acids.